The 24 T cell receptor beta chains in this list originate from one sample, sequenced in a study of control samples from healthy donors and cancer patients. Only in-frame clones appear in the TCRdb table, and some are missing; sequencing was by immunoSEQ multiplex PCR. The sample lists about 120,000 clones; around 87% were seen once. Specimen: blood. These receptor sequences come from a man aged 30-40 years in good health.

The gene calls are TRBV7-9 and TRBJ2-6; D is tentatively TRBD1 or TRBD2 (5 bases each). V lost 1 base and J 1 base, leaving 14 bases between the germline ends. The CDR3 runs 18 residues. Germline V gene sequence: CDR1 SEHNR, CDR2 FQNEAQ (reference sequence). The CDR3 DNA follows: TGTGCCAGCAGCTTAGGTACAGGAGGTTGGTCTGGGGCCAACGTCCTGACTTTC. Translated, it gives CASSLGTGGWSGANVLTF.

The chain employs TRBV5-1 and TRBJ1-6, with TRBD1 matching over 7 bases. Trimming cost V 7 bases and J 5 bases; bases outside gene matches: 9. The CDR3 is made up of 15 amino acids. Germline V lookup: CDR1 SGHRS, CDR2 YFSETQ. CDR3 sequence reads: CASSWGGTDNSPLHF. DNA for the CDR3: TGCGCCAGCTCTTGGGGGGGGACAGATAATTCACCCCTCCACTTT.

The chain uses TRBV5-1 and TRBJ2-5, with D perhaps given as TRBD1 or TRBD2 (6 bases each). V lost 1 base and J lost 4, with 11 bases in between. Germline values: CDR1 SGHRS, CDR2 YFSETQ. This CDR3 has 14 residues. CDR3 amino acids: CASSLKGGAETQYF. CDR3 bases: TGCGCCAGCAGCTTGAAGGGGGGCGCAGAGACCCAGTACTTC.

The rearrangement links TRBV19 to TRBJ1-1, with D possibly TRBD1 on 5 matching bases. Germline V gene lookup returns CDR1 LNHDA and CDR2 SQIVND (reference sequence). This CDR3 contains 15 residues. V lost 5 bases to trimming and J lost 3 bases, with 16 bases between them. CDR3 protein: CASSVGTPGDTEAFF. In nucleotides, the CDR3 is TGTGCCAGTAGTGTCGGGACCCCGGGGGACACTGAAGCTTTCTTT.

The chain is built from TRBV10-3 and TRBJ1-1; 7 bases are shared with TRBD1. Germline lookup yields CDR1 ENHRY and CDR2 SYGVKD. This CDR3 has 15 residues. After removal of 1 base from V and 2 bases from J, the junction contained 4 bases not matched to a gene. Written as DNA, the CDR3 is TGTGCCATCAGTGAGTTGGGACAGCACAACACTGAAGCTTTCTTT. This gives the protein CAISELGQHNTEAFF.

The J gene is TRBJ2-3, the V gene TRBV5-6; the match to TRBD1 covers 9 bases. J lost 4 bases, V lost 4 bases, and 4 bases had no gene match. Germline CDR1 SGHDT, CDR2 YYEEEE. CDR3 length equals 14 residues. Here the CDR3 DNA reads TGTGCCAGCAGCCCCGGGACAGGGTCAGATACGCAGTATTTT. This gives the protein CASSPGTGSDTQYF.

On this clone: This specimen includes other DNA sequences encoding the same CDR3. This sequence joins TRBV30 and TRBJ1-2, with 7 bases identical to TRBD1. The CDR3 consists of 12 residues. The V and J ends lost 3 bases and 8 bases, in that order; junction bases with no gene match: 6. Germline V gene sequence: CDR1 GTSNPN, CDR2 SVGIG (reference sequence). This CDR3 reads CAWSPGGGGYTF. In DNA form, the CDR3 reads TGTGCCTGGAGCCCCGGAGGGGGCGGCTACACCTTC. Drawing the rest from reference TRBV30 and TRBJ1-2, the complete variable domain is SQTIHQWPATLVQPVGSPLSLECTVEGTSNPNLYWYRQAAGRGLQLLFYSVGIGQISSEVPQNLSASRPQDRQFILSSKKLLLSDSGFYLCAWSPGGGGYTFGSGTRLTVV.

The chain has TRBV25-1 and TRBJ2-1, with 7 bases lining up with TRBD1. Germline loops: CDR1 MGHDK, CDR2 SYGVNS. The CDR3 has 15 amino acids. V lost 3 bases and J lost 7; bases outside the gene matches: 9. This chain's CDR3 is CASSEENRGKNEQFF. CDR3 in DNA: TGTGCCAGCAGTGAGGAGAACAGGGGAAAGAATGAGCAGTTCTTC.

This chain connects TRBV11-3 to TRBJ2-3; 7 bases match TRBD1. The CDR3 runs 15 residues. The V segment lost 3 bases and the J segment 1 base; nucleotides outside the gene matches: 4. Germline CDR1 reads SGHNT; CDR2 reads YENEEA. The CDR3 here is CASSLDGTGTDTQYF. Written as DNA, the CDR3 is TGTGCCAGCAGCTTGGACGGGACAGGCACAGATACGCAGTATTTT.

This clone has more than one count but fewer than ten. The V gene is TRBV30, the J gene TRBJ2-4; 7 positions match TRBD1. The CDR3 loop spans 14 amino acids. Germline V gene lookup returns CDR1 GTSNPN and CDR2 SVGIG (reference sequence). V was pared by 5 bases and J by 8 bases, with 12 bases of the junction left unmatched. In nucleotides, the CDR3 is TGTGCCTGGGGCCGAGGGGGCTTAGGGGACATTCAGTACTTC. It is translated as CAWGRGGLGDIQYF.

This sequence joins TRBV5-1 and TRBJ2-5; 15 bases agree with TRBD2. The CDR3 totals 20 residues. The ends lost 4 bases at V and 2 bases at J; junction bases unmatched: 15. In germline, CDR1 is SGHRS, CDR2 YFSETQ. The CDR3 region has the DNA TGCGCCAGCAGCGACGGACTAGCGGGGGGGCCCATGCTTCATCAAGAGACCCAGTACTTC. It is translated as CASSDGLAGGPMLHQETQYF.

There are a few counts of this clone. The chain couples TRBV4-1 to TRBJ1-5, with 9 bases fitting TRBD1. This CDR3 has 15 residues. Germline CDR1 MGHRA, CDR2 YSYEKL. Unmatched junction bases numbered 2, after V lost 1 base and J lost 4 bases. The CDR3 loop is CASSQGGQGNQPQHF. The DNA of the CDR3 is TGCGCCAGCAGCCAAGGGGGACAGGGAAATCAGCCCCAGCATTTT.

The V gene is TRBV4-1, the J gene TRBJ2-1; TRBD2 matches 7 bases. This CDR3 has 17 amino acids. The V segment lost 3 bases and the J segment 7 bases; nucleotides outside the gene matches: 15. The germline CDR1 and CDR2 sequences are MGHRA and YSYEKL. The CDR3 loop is CASSHALLARGTNEQFF. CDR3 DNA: TGCGCCAGCAGCCATGCCCTACTAGCGAGGGGCACGAATGAGCAGTTCTTC.

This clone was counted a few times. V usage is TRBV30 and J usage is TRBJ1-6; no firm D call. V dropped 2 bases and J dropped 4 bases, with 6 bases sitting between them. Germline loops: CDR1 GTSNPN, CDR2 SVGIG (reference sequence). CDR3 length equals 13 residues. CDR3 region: CAWSLEYNSPLHF. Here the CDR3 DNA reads TGTGCCTGGAGTTTGGAGTATAATTCACCCCTCCACTTT.

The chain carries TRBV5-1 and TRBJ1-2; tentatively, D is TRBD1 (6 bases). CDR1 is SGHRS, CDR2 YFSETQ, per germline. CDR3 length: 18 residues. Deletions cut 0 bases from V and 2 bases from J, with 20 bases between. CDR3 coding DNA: TGCGCCAGCAGCTTGGAGGTTTCGGACAGAAGTTTGAACTATGGCTACACCTTC. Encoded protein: CASSLEVSDRSLNYGYTF.

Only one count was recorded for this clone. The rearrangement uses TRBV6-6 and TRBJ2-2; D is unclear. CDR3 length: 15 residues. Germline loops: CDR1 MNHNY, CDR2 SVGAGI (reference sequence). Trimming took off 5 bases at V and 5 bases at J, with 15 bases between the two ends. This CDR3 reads CASSPSHTFTGELFF. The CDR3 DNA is TGTGCCAGCAGTCCTTCTCACACCTTTACCGGGGAGCTGTTTTTT.

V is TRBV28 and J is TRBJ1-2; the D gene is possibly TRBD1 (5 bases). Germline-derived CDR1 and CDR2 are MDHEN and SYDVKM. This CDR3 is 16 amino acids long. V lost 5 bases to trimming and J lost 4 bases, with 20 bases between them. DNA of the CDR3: TGTGCCAGCAGTCCGGGGGAGACAGTGGGAACCTATGGCTACACCTTC. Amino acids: CASSPGETVGTYGYTF.

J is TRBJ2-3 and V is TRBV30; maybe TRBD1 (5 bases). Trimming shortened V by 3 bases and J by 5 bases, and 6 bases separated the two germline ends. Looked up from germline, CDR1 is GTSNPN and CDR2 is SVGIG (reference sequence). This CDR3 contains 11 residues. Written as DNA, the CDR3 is TGTGCCTGGAGGCAGGGAGATACGCAGTATTTT. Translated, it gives CAWRQGDTQYF.

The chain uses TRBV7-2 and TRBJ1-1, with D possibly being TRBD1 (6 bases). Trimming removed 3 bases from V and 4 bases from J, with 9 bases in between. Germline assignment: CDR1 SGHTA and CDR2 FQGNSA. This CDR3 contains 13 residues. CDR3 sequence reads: CASSFQGFTEAFF. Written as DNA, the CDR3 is TGTGCCAGCAGCTTCCAGGGGTTCACTGAAGCTTTCTTT.

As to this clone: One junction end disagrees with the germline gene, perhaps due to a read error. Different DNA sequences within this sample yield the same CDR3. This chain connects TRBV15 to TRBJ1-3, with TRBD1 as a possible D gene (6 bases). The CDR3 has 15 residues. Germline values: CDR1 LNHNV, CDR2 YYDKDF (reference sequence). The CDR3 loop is CATSRDPGDGNTIYF. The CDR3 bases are TGTGCCACTAGCAGAGATCCAGGGGATGGAAACACCATATATTTT.

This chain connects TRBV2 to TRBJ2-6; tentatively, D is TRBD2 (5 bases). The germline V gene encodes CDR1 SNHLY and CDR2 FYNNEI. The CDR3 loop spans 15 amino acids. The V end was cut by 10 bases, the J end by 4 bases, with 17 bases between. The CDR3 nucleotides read TGTGCCACAGAGGAGGCCCAAATCGGGGCCAACGTCCTGACTTTC. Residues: CATEEAQIGANVLTF.

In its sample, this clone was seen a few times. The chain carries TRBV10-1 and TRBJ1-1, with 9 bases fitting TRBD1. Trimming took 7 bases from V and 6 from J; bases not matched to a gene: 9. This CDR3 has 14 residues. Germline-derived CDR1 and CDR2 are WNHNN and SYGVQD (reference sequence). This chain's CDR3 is CASTMGQGGSEAFF. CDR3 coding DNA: TGCGCCAGCACGATGGGACAGGGAGGATCTGAAGCTTTCTTT.

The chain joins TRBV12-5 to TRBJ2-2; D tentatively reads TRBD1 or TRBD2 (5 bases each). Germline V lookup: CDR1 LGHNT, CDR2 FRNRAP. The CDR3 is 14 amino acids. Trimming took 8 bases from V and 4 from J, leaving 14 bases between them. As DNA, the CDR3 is TGTGCTAGTAGGTGGGGGTCCTCCACCGGGGAGCTGTTTTTT. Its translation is CASRWGSSTGELFF.

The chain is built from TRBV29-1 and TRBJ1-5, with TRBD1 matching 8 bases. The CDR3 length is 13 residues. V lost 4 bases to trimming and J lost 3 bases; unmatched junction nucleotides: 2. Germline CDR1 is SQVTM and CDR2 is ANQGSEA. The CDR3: CSVATGDNQPQHF. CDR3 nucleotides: TGCAGCGTTGCGACAGGGGACAATCAGCCCCAGCATTTT. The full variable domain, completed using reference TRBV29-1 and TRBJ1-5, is SAVISQKPSRDICQRGTSLTIQCQVDSQVTMMFWYRQQPGQSLTLIATANQGSEATYESGFVIDKFPISRPNLTFSTLTVSNMSPEDSSIYLCSVATGDNQPQHFGDGTRLSIL.